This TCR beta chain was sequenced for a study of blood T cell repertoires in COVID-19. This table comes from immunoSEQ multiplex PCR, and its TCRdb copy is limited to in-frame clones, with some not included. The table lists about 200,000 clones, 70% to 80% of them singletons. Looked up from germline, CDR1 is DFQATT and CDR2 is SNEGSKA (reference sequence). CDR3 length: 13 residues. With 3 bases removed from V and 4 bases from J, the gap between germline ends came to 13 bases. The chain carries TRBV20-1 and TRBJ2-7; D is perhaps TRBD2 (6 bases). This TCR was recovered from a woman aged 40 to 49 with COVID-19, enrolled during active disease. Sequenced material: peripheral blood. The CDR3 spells CSASAGLKYEQYF. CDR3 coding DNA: TGCAGTGCTAGTGCGGGACTTAAGTACGAGCAGTACTTC.